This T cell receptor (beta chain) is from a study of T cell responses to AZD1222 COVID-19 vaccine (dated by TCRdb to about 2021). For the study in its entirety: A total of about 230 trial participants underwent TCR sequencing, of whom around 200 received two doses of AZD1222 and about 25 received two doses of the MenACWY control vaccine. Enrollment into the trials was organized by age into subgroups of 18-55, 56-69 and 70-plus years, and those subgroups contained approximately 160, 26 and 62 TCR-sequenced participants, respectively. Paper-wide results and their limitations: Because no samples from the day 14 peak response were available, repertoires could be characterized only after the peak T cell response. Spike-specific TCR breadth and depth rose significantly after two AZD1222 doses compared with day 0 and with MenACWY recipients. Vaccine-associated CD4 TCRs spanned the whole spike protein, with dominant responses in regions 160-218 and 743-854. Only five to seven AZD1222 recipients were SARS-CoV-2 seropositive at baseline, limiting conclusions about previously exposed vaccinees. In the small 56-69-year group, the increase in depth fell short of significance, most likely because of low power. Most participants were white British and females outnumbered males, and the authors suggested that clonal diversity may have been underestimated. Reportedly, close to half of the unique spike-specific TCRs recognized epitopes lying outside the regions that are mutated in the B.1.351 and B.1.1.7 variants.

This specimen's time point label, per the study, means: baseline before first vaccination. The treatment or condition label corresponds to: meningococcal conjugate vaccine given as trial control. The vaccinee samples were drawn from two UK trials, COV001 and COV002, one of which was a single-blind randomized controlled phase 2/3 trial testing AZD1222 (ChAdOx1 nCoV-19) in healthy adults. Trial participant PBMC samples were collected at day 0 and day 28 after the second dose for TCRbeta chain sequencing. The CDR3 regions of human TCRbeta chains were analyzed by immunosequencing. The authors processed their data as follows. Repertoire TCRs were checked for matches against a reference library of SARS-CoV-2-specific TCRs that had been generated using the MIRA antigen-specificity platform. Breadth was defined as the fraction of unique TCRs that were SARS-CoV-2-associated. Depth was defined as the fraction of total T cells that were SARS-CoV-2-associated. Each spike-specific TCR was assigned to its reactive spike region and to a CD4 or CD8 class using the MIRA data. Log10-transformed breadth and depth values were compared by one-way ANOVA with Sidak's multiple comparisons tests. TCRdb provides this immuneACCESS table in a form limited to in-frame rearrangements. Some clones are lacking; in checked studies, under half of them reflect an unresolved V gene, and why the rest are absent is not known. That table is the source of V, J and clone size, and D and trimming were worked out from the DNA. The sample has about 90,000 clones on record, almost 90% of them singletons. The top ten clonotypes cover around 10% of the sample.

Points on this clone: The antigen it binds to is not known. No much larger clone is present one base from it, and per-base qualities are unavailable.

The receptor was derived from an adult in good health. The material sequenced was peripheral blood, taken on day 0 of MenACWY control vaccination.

The nucleotide sequence is given as TGTGCCAGCAGCTTAGCGTCCAGAAATTCACCCCTCCACTTT. It encodes CASSLASRNSPLHF. The chain uses TRBV7-2 and TRBJ1-6; the D gene is not confidently resolved. The CDR3, cysteine through phenylalanine, is 14 amino acids long. Kept here is only the CDR3 DNA, which spans 42 bases and is read in frame from base 1. Between the V and J ends, shortened by 0 bases and 7 bases respectively, the junction contains 7 bases. CDR1 and CDR2 are read off the germline V gene as SGHTA and FQGNSA.